This T cell receptor (beta chain) was profiled in a study of cytomegalovirus exposure and HLA in healthy donors. Study outcomes and limitations: Confirmation in vitro established that three CMV-associated chains were specific for CMV antigens. The study flagged about 150 TCR beta chains as cytomegalovirus-associated.

Worth noting for this clone: Its antigen is unidentified.

Profiling relied on immunoSEQ multiplex PCR, and the TCRdb table lists in-frame clones only, not all of them. This table holds around 160,000 clones, around 90% found once. With V trimmed by 0 bases and J by 4 bases, 15 bases remained unmatched. Looked up from germline, CDR1 is LGHNA and CDR2 is YNFKEQ. This CDR3 region has 20 residues. These donors were members of the roughly 130-subject validation cohort, a group separate from the roughly 670-subject first cohort. The chain has TRBV4-2 and TRBJ2-1; 10 nucleotides agree with TRBD2. The source is a man between 18 and 29 years old in good health and CMV-seronegative. Sequenced material: PBMCs. CDR3 sequence (DNA): TGTGCCAGCAGCCAAGATTTATCCACCCTAGCGGGGGCCCGTTACAATGAGCAGTTCTTC. It is translated as CASSQDLSTLAGARYNEQFF.